This TCR beta chain is drawn from a study of cytomegalovirus exposure and HLA in healthy donors (dated by TCRdb to 2016 to 2017). In the study overall: An earlier analysis of several hundred of the donors reported approximately 260 Gb of sequence data and around 100 million unique TCR beta sequences obtained from about 170 million T cells. High-throughput TCR immunosequencing, statistical association of individual TCRs with disease status, and machine learning were combined to predict cytomegalovirus infection status. Four or five DR-DQ haplotypes were handled as single units for association and clustering because linkage in the cohort was strong. The genetic ancestry cluster associated with self-reported Caucasian donors included roughly 84% of the roughly 400 genotyped donors. The later analysis used no new phenotypic data to find candidate immune exposures, relying instead on TCR beta sequences and their occurrence across donors. All discovery cohort repertoires had been generated on a single sequencing platform. Genome-wide SNP genotypes for about three fifths of the roughly 700 donors were used in a later genetic analysis, which treated that subset as a discovery cohort. Typing coverage varied by locus: roughly 629-640 donors for A, B, C, DRB1 and DQB1; more than 500 for DQA1; nearly 610 for DPA1; approximately 490 for DPB1. Across under 500 genotyped donors of the cohort, an average of approximately 240,000 unique TCR beta nucleotide sequences per donor were sequenced, and 15% to 20% of those sequences were non-productive. The study aimed to test whether cataloging public T cell receptors could reveal signatures of past pathogen exposure. An early release that covered about 600 HLA-typed donors contained about 300 gigabases of sequencing data and about 93 million unique TCR sequences. A later analysis re-examined previously published TCR beta repertoires from more than 650 donors and added high-resolution HLA genotyping to investigate patterns of TCR occurrence. Class I and class II HLA loci were covered by the typing at four-digit resolution. In an earlier analysis of 587 of the donors, high-throughput TCR beta sequencing was used to judge whether each TCR beta V gene segment behaved as functional or pseudogenic. In addition to the first cohort of around 670 subjects, a separate validation cohort of some 120 different subjects was used. Alongside the repertoire data, information on donor age, sex, ethnicity and CMV serostatus was compiled. The study used immunosequencing to profile the T cell repertoires of hundreds of subjects and linked those repertoires to cytomegalovirus serostatus. On the study overall, not on this receptor specifically: A later genetic analysis associated a missense DCLRE1C variant with V-gene and J-gene trimming of TCR beta chains, and an independent cohort replicated the association. Linkage disequilibrium might explain the correlated functional status among segregating V segments, but an unknown experimental factor could not be excluded. A further reported finding was that TCR beta sequences accurately predicted the HLA-A and HLA-B alleles for most subjects in the first cohort. Most TCR sequences were observed very rarely across donors, whereas some public TCRs were present in many individuals. In a later analysis, some 17,000 TCR beta sequences were associated with specific HLA alleles at a false discovery rate of 0.05. In both the original and validation cohorts, the classifier was reported to diagnose cytomegalovirus status with high specificity and sensitivity. Because HLA typing was unavailable for some donors at each locus, only the typed subset was used in association tests. A later analysis found that TCR association rates varied across HLA loci, with DRB1 alleles showing the most associated TCRs and HLA-C alleles the fewest. Some IMGT-functional V segments, including TRBV6-2 and TRBV6-3, could not be distinguished by the 87-base-pair reads and were therefore excluded. This cohort had only TCR beta chains sequenced, and the lack of alpha or paired-chain data limited which features could be detected. In a later analysis, HLA-associated TCR beta chains showed more clonal expansion and lower generation probabilities than non-associated chains that were equally common. It was suggested by the authors that the approach could potentially be generalized to other disease states and immunological phenotypes. According to a later analysis, parvovirus B19, influenza, CMV and Epstein-Barr virus appeared linked to several top co-occurrence clusters. In an earlier analysis of 587 of the donors, most TCR beta V segments appeared in productive rearrangements about 87% or about 30% of the time, broadly matching IMGT annotations. When HLA alleles, especially DR and DQ, strongly co-occurred, TCR associations were difficult to assign to individual alleles. A cluster of highly shared sequence variants was judged likely to be a technical artifact of the sequencing pipeline. A later genetic analysis reported fewer N-insertions in productive TCRs among donors in an Asian-associated ancestry cluster than the roughly 670-donor mean. Sequencing depth was assumed to be roughly uniform across donors in the presence/absence analyses, though that assumption may not hold. According to a later analysis, most CMV-associated TCR beta chains appeared to be HLA-restricted, and the HLA associations seemed to be driven largely by CMV exposure. Because counts were too low, approximately 18 rarely observed V segments, including chromosome 9 orphons, were excluded from the earlier analysis of around 590 of the donors. In vitro tests confirmed that a few of the cytomegalovirus-associated TCR beta chains recognize cytomegalovirus antigens. The study listed 164 TCR beta chains as associated with cytomegalovirus. CMV serostatus was the only immune exposure information available for the cohort.

Libraries came from the immunoSEQ multiplex PCR assay. For the multiplex PCR, a mixture combining 60 forward primers for TCR Vbeta segments and 13 reverse primers for TCR Jbeta segments was used. The CDR3 region of rearranged TCR beta genes was amplified from genomic DNA with a multiplex PCR assay. Amplified TCR beta libraries were sequenced as 87-base-pair reads on the Illumina HiSeq System. The paper's processing steps were these. A later analysis tallied roughly 78 million unique TCR beta chains across the roughly 610 repertoires, and around 10 million of those chains were shared by two or more donors. To remove PCR and sequencing errors, raw reads were error-corrected and collapsed into unique sequences using a nearest-neighbor algorithm that merged closely related sequences. CDR3 sequences were aligned to IMGT reference sequences to assign V, D and J gene segments. Each retained sequence needed at least a six-nucleotide match to both a V gene segment and a J gene segment. Rearrangements were called productive when the CDR3 lacked stop codons and stayed in frame with V and J; all others were non-productive. Following IMGT convention, CDR3 was defined as the stretch from the second conserved V-encoded cysteine up to the conserved J-encoded phenylalanine. The earlier analysis of 587 of the donors excluded sequences that lacked an unambiguous match to a single V gene segment. In an earlier analysis of a few hundred of the donors, V segments were called functional above 56.7% productive rearrangements and were called segregating when the between-donor standard deviation exceeded 5%. A statistical classification framework was built to diagnose cytomegalovirus status from the catalog of TCR beta chain sequences. In a later analysis, V and J genes were assigned by comparing TCR nucleotide sequences against IMGT/GENE-DB human TR gene sequences. In a later analysis, CDR3 sequences and most-parsimonious VDJ recombination scenarios were assigned using the TCRdist pipeline. In a later analysis, each TCR beta chain was defined by its CDR3 amino acid sequence together with its V-gene family, and reads lacking a unique V-gene family were excluded. As a way to deal with suspected cross-contamination and a sequencing artifact, a later analysis dropped approximately 570 nucleotide sequences that were highly shared and had low generation probability. A later analysis calculated a clonal expansion index for each public chain from normalized within-repertoire ranks of inferred template counts. Generation probabilities in a later analysis came from a VDJ recombination model fitted to out-of-frame rearrangements, and those results were checked against IGoR. In a later analysis, TCR-TCR, TCR-HLA and TCR-CMV co-occurrence was scored with hypergeometric tests, and a repertoire-size bias correction was applied to TCR pairs. False discovery rates were estimated in a later analysis by permuting HLA or CMV assignments 20 times. In a later analysis, co-occurring TCRs were grouped using DBSCAN, with TCRdist sequence similarity added in when clustering inside HLA-allele-positive subsets. Repertoires with fewer than 30,000 or more than 120,000 public chains, plus five repertoires with anomalous nucleotide sharing, were excluded from co-occurrence clustering. The clones in this table, taken by TCRdb from immuneACCESS, are in-frame only. Not every clone is retained; where verified, under half of the shortfall comes from an unresolved V gene, and the cause of the rest is unknown. The V and J calls and clone size are taken from that table; D and trimming were inferred from the DNA. Recorded for this sample are around 240,000 clones; roughly 87% of them occurred a single time. Over 5% of the sample rests with the top ten.

In total, 600 or so healthy bone marrow donors made up the cohort. At the time of sampling, every cohort member was nominally healthy, though immune exposures that went unrecorded were likely present. The donor tested CMV seropositive and was one of the 289 seropositive cohort members. A peripheral blood sample was provided by each donor, and peripheral blood mononuclear cells were used for TCR beta sequencing. Genomic DNA extraction from the blood cell samples was performed with the Qiagen DNeasy Blood Extraction Kit. As regards this clone: The antigen it binds to is not known. Per-nucleotide qualities are absent, and no much larger clonotype sits a single base away.

As encoded in the germline V gene, CDR1 is SGHDT while CDR2 is YYEEEE. The cysteine opens and the phenylalanine closes a CDR3 of 13 amino acids. Only the CDR3 part of the read is kept: 39 bases, read in frame from the first base. Relative to germline, V is 4 bases shorter and J is 6 bases shorter, with 13 bases between their ends. The material sequenced was PBMCs. The chain was built from TRBV5-6 and TRBJ1-1; no D gene can be assigned with confidence. This sequence was found in a middle-aged woman in good health and CMV-seropositive. The sequenced DNA is TGTGCCAGCAGCCTGGGCGTGGGCGCTGAAGCTTTCTTT. This translates into CASSLGVGAEAFF.